Presented here are 16 T cell receptor beta chains from one specimen sequenced in a study of technical replicates of blood from several donors. TCRdb's table, derived via immunoSEQ multiplex PCR, lists solely in-frame clones and lacks some. The sample has 95,000 to 100,000 clones, 96% seen once. The sample comprised T cells isolated from PBMCs. Receptor source: a human donor in good health.

This chain links TRBV6-1 with TRBJ1-4; TRBD1 might be the D (6 bases). Deletions cut 1 base from V and 3 bases from J, with 9 bases between. CDR3 size: 15 residues. Germline CDR1 MNHNS, CDR2 SASEGT. CDR3 protein: CASSEVRGPNEKLFF. CDR3 nucleotides: TGTGCCAGCAGTGAAGTCAGGGGCCCTAATGAAAAACTGTTTTTT.

This rearrangement joins TRBV18 to TRBJ1-2, with 7 bases fitting TRBD1. Per the germline V gene, CDR1 is KGHSH and CDR2 is LQKENI. Germline trimming cut 3 bases from V and 4 bases from J; bases unmatched to any gene: 2. The CDR3 runs to 13 residues. DNA for the CDR3: TGTGCCAGCTCACCGACAGGGCCCTATGGCTACACCTTC. Translation: CASSPTGPYGYTF.

This chain links TRBV6-1 with TRBJ1-4, with TRBD1 matching over 9 bases. The CDR3 runs 16 residues. After removal of 2 bases from V and 3 bases from J, the junction contained 4 bases not matched to a gene. The germline CDR1 and CDR2 sequences are MNHNS and SASEGT. CDR3 protein: CASSELRDRANEKLFF. CDR3 nucleotide sequence: TGTGCCAGCAGTGAACTACGGGACAGGGCTAATGAAAAACTGTTTTTT.

This chain joins TRBV2 and TRBJ2-7; D is possibly TRBD2 (6 bases). V gave up 0 bases and J gave up 3 bases, with 18 bases separating them. The V gene's germline CDR1 is SNHLY and CDR2 FYNNEI. The CDR3 has 17 residues. The CDR3 is CASSEARMAGLLYEQYF. CDR3 bases: TGTGCCAGCAGTGAAGCTAGGATGGCGGGACTTCTCTACGAGCAGTACTTC.

The V and J genes are TRBV5-1 and TRBJ1-2; D is undetermined. From germline, CDR1 is SGHRS and CDR2 YFSETQ. This CDR3 is built from 14 residues. Trimming cost V 0 bases and J 5 bases, with 11 bases left between them. In nucleotides, the CDR3 is TGCGCCAGCAGCTTGGCCGTTGGGCAGTATGGCTACACCTTC. Protein: CASSLAVGQYGYTF.

The DNA for the CDR3 is TGTGCCTGGAGTGAAAAAGGACTAGCTTCCGATGAGCAGTTCTTC. This encodes CAWSEKGLASDEQFF. The chain carries TRBV30 and TRBJ2-1, with 8 bases matching TRBD2. After removal of 1 base from V and 8 bases from J, the junction contained 10 bases not matched to a gene. The CDR3 consists of 15 residues. From germline, CDR1 is GTSNPN and CDR2 SVGIG (reference sequence).

The CDR3 sequence: CASSKVTGGRQPQHF. The CDR3 DNA reads as TGTGCCAGCAGCAAAGTCACAGGGGGGAGGCAGCCCCAGCATTTT. The V call is TRBV21-1, the J call TRBJ1-5; no check of the table's D call, TRBD1, against the DNA was made. TRBV21-1 is flagged as a pseudogene. The CDR3 runs 15 residues.

The genes are TRBV5-1 and TRBJ2-2, with 9 nucleotides matching TRBD1. This CDR3 spans 15 amino acids. V shed 4 bases and J 5 bases; nucleotides not matched to a gene: 6. Germline CDR1 SGHRS, CDR2 YFSETQ. The CDR3 is CASSLQGAETGELFF. The CDR3 bases are TGCGCCAGCAGCCTACAGGGGGCGGAGACCGGGGAGCTGTTTTTT.

This chain joins TRBV7-9 and TRBJ1-1; D is ambiguous. CDR3 length: 12 amino acids. V lost 5 bases to trimming and J lost 3 bases, with 7 bases between them. Germline loops: CDR1 SEHNR, CDR2 FQNEAQ (reference sequence). Here the CDR3 DNA reads TGTGCCAGCAGCACCGGGGACACTGAAGCTTTCTTT. This translates into CASSTGDTEAFF.

The chain combines TRBV7-9 with TRBJ1-1; D not resolved. Germline values: CDR1 SEHNR, CDR2 FQNEAQ (reference sequence). V was trimmed by 5 bases and J by 11 bases, leaving 15 bases between them. CDR3 length: 12 residues. DNA of the CDR3: TGTGCCAGCAGCCCTGCCCACGTCGCGGCTTTCTTT. This translates into CASSPAHVAAFF.

V gene TRBV4-1 combines with J gene TRBJ1-2; TRBD1 matches 8 bases. Trimming took 1 base from V and 3 from J; bases not matched to a gene: 1. The CDR3 runs 14 residues. Germline V lookup: CDR1 MGHRA, CDR2 YSYEKL. The CDR3 reads CASSQVQGDYGYTF. The CDR3 DNA sequence: TGCGCCAGCAGCCAAGTACAGGGGGACTATGGCTACACCTTC.

Only one count was recorded for this clone. V is TRBV6-5 and J is TRBJ1-1; TRBD1 might be the D (5 bases). V was pared by 6 bases and J by 5 bases, with 16 bases between. Germline V gives CDR1 MNHEY, CDR2 SVGAGI. The CDR3 consists of 14 residues. This CDR3 is CASRYREGTTEAFF. CDR3 bases: TGTGCCAGCAGATATCGCGAGGGGACTACTGAAGCTTTCTTT.

Concerning this clone itself: A junction boundary mismatches the germline segment, possibly from a read error. V usage is TRBV7-7 and J usage is TRBJ2-7, with TRBD1 matching over 8 bases. Germline CDR1 and CDR2: SSHAT and FNYEAQ (reference sequence). The CDR3 consists of 14 residues. The CDR3 nucleotides are TGTGCTAGCAGCCCCGGGACAGGAACCTACGAGCAGTACTTC. Translation: CASSPGTGTYEQYF.

The chain couples TRBV6-1 to TRBJ2-5, with 7 nucleotides matching TRBD1. V gave up 10 bases and J gave up 4 bases; unmatched junction bases: 12. The CDR3 length is 14 residues. Germline V gene sequence: CDR1 MNHNS, CDR2 SASEGT. The CDR3 loop is CATMGQLMGETQYF. DNA of the CDR3: TGTGCCACCATGGGACAGTTGATGGGAGAGACCCAGTACTTC.

The chain recombines TRBV7-9 with TRBJ2-7; TRBD1 matches 10 bases. J was trimmed by 2 bases and V by 3 bases; bases with no gene match: 7. The CDR3 is 16 amino acids. Germline assignment: CDR1 SEHNR and CDR2 FQNEAQ (reference sequence). DNA for the CDR3: TGTGCCAGCAGCTTTTCTTCCGGGACAGGGGCCTACGAGCAGTACTTC. Its translation is CASSFSSGTGAYEQYF.

This rearrangement joins TRBV5-1 to TRBJ2-5; maybe TRBD1 (7 bases). CDR1 is SGHRS, CDR2 YFSETQ, per germline. V was cut by 0 bases and J by 7 bases, with 13 bases left in between. The CDR3 consists of 14 residues. As DNA, the CDR3 is TGCGCCAGCAGCTTGGGCCGACAGGGAGGGACCCAGTACTTC. Protein product: CASSLGRQGGTQYF.